The clone carrying this T cell receptor beta chain has just a few counts. One entry per CDR3 protein results from TCRdb running MiXCR on the 5' RACE reads. Seen here are under 95,000 distinct CDR3 sequences, about 12% observed once, and the top ten hold 3.4%. V shed 0 bases, J shed 1 base, and the junction held 5 bases outside the gene matches. CDR3 length equals 16 residues. These data come from a study of early T cells in non-severe SARS-CoV-2 infection. The overall study: From unsorted whole blood, bulk RNA was sequenced, and the chains remained unpaired.

The sequencing sample was made of whole blood. The rearrangement joins TRBV23-1 to TRBJ2-5; 7 bases match TRBD2. TRBV23-1 counts as an open reading frame of uncertain function. This TCR came from an adult who was a healthcare worker with PCR-confirmed SARS-CoV-2 infection or an uninfected control (not recorded which). In DNA form, the CDR3 reads TGCGCCAGCAGTCAATCGGGGAGGGCACTCCAAGAGACCCAGTACTTC. It translates to CASSQSGRALQETQYF.